The TCR beta chain described here comes from a study of T cell responses to AZD1222 COVID-19 vaccine. For the study at large: Some second doses came at about 4 weeks and others at about 12 weeks; these were pooled. Points from the study as a whole: Spike as a whole was targeted by vaccine-associated CD4 TCRs, dominant at 160-218 and 743-854. No day 14 peak samples; only post-peak repertoires were characterized.

V shed 9 bases and J shed 6 bases, with 18 bases lying between them. Looked up from germline, CDR1 is ENHRY and CDR2 is SYGVKD. This CDR3 is 14 amino acids long. Sequencing was performed with immunoSEQ multiplex PCR; in TCRdb, only in-frame clones are kept and a portion is missing. The table shows more than 85,000 clones, with 88% occurring only once. A note on this clone: The antigen remains undetermined.

The sample here was peripheral blood, taken on day 0 of AZD1222 vaccination. The clonotype comes from an adult in good health. The chain carries TRBV10-3 and TRBJ1-5; possibly TRBD1 for D (5 bases). The CDR3 DNA reads as TGTGCCATAAAGGACACAGGAGGTGTTCAGCCCCAGCATTTT. Its protein is CAIKDTGGVQPQHF.